This TCR beta chain stems from a study of blood T cell repertoires in COVID-19. On the study more broadly: COVID-19 samples from acute and convalescent phases originated in the United States, Italy and Spain. Nucleic acid was either cDNA or gDNA, and it came from T cells, B-cell-depleted T cells, or PBMCs.

Only in-frame clones appear in the TCRdb table, and some are missing; sequencing was by immunoSEQ multiplex PCR. This table has tens of thousands of clones, about 78% appearing once. Germline CDR1 and CDR2: SNHLY and FYNNEI. The CDR3 runs to 14 residues. The V gene lost 4 bases and the J gene lost 0 bases, with 7 bases spanning the gap. The V and J genes are TRBV2 and TRBJ1-5; D not certain. Sequencing input: peripheral blood. This TCR derives from a man aged 65-85 years with active or convalescent COVID-19. As DNA, the CDR3 is TGTGCCAGCAGTGCGACGGGTAGCAATCAGCCCCAGCATTTT. Translation: CASSATGSNQPQHF.